This is a list of T cell receptor beta chains from one sample in a study of response to subunit inactivated influenza vaccine. Each CDR3 protein is one row after TCRdb ran MiXCR on the RT-PCR reads. In the table there are about 520,000 distinct CDR3 sequences, roughly 23% of which are singletons. Sequenced here: CD4+ T cells sorted from PBMCs, sampled 5 to 6 days after vaccination. The receptors derive from a man in his forties or fifties who received an inactivated influenza vaccine. Each CDR3 is given with its conserved first and last residue. A D gene is named only where the DNA matches it firmly. Not every row has a clone size; where given, it reads once, few, many or a size class.

j_gene,v_gene,d_gene,abundance,CDR3aa,CDR3nt
TRBJ2-1,TRBV4-2,TRBD2,-,CASSQDGGRRQFF,TGTGCCAGCAGCCAAGATGGCGGGAGGCGGCAGTTCTTC
TRBJ2-2,TRBV7-2,TRBD1,few,CASSFPTGGTGELFF,TGTGCCAGCAGCTTCCCGACAGGGGGAACCGGGGAGCTGTTTTTT
TRBJ2-2,TRBV18,-,-,CASSPPSGYTGELFF,TGTGCCAGCTCACCACCCTCCGGATACACCGGGGAGCTGTTTTTT
TRBJ2-1,TRBV7-9,-,-,CASAQSHFYNEQFF,TGTGCCAGCGCCCAATCTCATTTTTACAATGAGCAGTTCTTC
TRBJ2-3,TRBV7-3,TRBD2,-,CASSYAGERTDTQYF,TGTGCCAGCAGCTATGCGGGAGAGAGGACAGATACGCAGTATTTT
TRBJ2-1,TRBV11-2,-,-,CASSLDQANEQFF,TGTGCCAGCAGCTTAGATCAGGCGAATGAGCAGTTCTTC
TRBJ2-1,TRBV10-3,-,-,CAISEGTGQFF,TGTGCCATCAGTGAGGGTACGGGGCAGTTCTTC
TRBJ2-3,TRBV5-1,TRBD1,-,CASSLQTQGSGDTQYF,TGCGCCAGCAGCTTGCAAACACAGGGGTCCGGAGATACGCAGTATTTT
TRBJ2-1,TRBV10-3,TRBD2,-,CAIRGTSGSSYNEQFF,TGTGCCATCAGGGGGACTAGCGGGAGCTCCTACAATGAGCAGTTCTTC
TRBJ1-1,TRBV20-1,TRBD1,once,CSASQGGGGTEAFF,TGCAGTGCTAGTCAGGGGGGCGGTGGCACTGAAGCTTTCTTT
TRBJ2-6,TRBV20-1,-,-,CSARERGGSGANVLTF,TGCAGTGCTAGAGAACGGGGTGGCTCTGGGGCCAACGTCCTGACTTTC
TRBJ1-5,TRBV19,-,few,CASSITVNQPQHF,TGTGCCAGTAGTATCACAGTAAATCAGCCCCAGCATTTT
TRBJ2-1,TRBV25-1,TRBD1,few,CASTRTGERRPFF,TGTGCCAGTACCCGGACAGGGGAACGCCGACCGTTCTTC
TRBJ2-5,TRBV6-2/TRBV6-3,TRBD1,-,CASRRGQRETQYF,TGTGCCAGCAGGAGGGGACAGCGAGAGACCCAGTACTTC
TRBJ2-3,TRBV20-1,TRBD2,-,CSARDWTSGRNTDTQYF,TGCAGTGCTAGAGATTGGACTAGCGGGAGAAACACAGATACGCAGTATTTT
TRBJ2-5,TRBV7-7,-,many,CASSQTGTKETQYF,TGTGCTAGCAGCCAGACCGGGACCAAAGAGACCCAGTACTTC
TRBJ2-1,TRBV7-9,TRBD1,-,CASSLVSGQGSNEQFF,TGTGCCAGCAGCTTGGTTTCGGGACAGGGATCCAATGAGCAGTTCTTC
TRBJ1-2,TRBV11-3,TRBD1,-,CASLSGTGVEGYTF,TGTGCCAGCTTATCCGGGACAGGGGTAGAAGGCTACACCTTC
TRBJ2-1,TRBV6-2/TRBV6-3,-,-,CASSQYLSKQFF,TGTGCCAGCAGTCAATACCTTAGCAAGCAGTTCTTC
TRBJ1-3,TRBV7-9,-,few,CASSLGPGRLSGNTIYF,TGTGCCAGCAGCTTAGGTCCGGGACGGCTCTCTGGAAACACCATATATTTT
TRBJ2-4,TRBV12-3/TRBV12-4,-,many,CASSLGHIKNIQYF,TGTGCCAGCAGTTTAGGTCATATCAAAAACATTCAGTACTTC
TRBJ2-7,TRBV20-1,TRBD2,few,CSARGLAGDLSYEQYF,TGCAGTGCTAGAGGACTAGCGGGAGACCTCTCCTACGAGCAGTACTTC
TRBJ2-7,TRBV5-1,-,-,CASSPSDIYEQYF,TGCGCCAGCAGTCCCTCAGACATTTACGAGCAGTACTTC
TRBJ2-2,TRBV10-3,TRBD1,-,CAISPRAGQATNTGELFF,TGTGCCATCAGTCCCCGAGCAGGACAGGCCACGAACACCGGGGAGCTGTTTTTT
TRBJ1-2,TRBV28,-,-,CASSLRSYGYTF,TGTGCCAGCAGTTTAAGGAGCTATGGCTACACCTTC
TRBJ2-2,TRBV4-3,-,-,CASSQAVPGELFF,TGCGCCAGCAGCCAAGCGGTACCCGGGGAGCTGTTTTTT
TRBJ1-2,TRBV12-3/TRBV12-4,-,-,CASSLLSGNYGYTF,TGTGCCAGCAGTTTATTGTCGGGGAACTATGGCTACACCTTC
TRBJ2-3,TRBV6-5,-,-,CASSYSQGTTDTQYF,TGTGCCAGCAGTTACTCCCAGGGGACCACAGATACGCAGTATTTT
TRBJ2-7,TRBV7-8,-,few,CASSYTGNYEQYF,TGTGCCAGCAGCTACACAGGAAACTACGAGCAGTACTTC
TRBJ2-7,TRBV20-1,-,-,CSAAAGGRYEQYF,TGCAGTGCAGCCGCCGGGGGGCGCTACGAGCAGTACTTC
TRBJ2-7,TRBV11-2,TRBD1,few,CASSPWDRVYEQYF,TGTGCCAGCAGCCCTTGGGACAGGGTCTACGAGCAGTACTTC
TRBJ2-7,TRBV2,-,few,CASSVLGSEQYF,TGTGCCAGCAGTGTGCTAGGGAGCGAGCAGTACTTC
TRBJ2-2,TRBV3-1,-,many,CASSQGSGDTGELFF,TGTGCCAGCAGCCAAGGTTCCGGAGACACCGGGGAGCTGTTTTTT
TRBJ2-2,TRBV12-3/TRBV12-4,-,-,CASSSPWKGAYTGELFF,TGTGCCAGCAGCTCCCCGTGGAAAGGGGCCTACACCGGGGAGCTGTTTTTT
TRBJ2-1,TRBV7-6,TRBD2,-,CASSKSGGGWNEQFF,TGTGCCAGCAGCAAGAGCGGGGGGGGGTGGAATGAGCAGTTCTTC
TRBJ2-5,TRBV28,TRBD2,-,CAASGRGAQYF,TGTGCCGCAAGCGGGAGGGGGGCCCAGTACTTC
TRBJ2-5,TRBV20-1,TRBD2,-,CSARLSGETQYF,TGCAGTGCTAGACTTAGCGGGGAGACCCAGTACTTC
TRBJ2-1,TRBV14,-,-,CASRVEVREQFF,TGTGCCAGCAGGGTAGAAGTACGAGAGCAGTTCTTC
TRBJ2-1,TRBV5-1,-,many,CASREQPGAYNEQFF,TGCGCCAGCAGAGAACAACCGGGGGCTTACAATGAGCAGTTCTTC